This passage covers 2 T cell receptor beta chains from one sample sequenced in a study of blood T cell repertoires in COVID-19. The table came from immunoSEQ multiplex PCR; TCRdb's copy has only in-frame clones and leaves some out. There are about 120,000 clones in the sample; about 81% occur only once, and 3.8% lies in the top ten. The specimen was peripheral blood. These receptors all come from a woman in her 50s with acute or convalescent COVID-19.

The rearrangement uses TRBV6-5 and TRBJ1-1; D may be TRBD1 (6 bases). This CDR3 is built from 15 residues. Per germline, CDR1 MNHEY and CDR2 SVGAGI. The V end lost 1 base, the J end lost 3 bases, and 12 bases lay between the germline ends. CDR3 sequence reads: CASSYFKQGHTEAFF. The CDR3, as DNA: TGTGCCAGCAGTTACTTCAAACAGGGCCACACTGAAGCTTTCTTT.

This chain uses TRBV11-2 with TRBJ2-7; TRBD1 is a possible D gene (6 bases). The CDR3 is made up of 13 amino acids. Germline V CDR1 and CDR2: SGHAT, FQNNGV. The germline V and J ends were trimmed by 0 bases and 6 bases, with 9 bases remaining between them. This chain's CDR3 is CASSLEQGGEQYF. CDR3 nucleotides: TGTGCCAGCAGCTTAGAACAGGGCGGCGAGCAGTACTTC.